The 13 T cell receptor beta chains below were found in one sample sequenced in a study of cytomegalovirus exposure and HLA in healthy donors. With 60 Vbeta and 13 Jbeta primers, the PCR was carried out. Clones were sequenced by immunoSEQ multiplex PCR, and TCRdb holds only the in-frame ones, with some missing. Its listing shows 95,000 to 150,000 clones. Specimen: PBMCs. The receptor source for this set is a man aged 35-49 years in good health and CMV-seronegative.

V gene TRBV27 combines with J gene TRBJ2-3; D perhaps matches TRBD1 (5 bases). This CDR3 is built from 14 residues. The germline gives CDR1 MNHEY, CDR2 SMNVEV (reference sequence). Between the trimmed V and J ends, which lost 5 bases and 1 base, there was a span of 10 bases. The CDR3 reads CASSLIGGTDTQYF. The DNA for the CDR3 is TGTGCCAGCAGTCTCATAGGGGGCACAGATACGCAGTATTTT.

The CDR3 DNA reads as TGTGCCAGCAGCACTTCTCTCAGGGGGTTCTACGAGCAGTACTTC. Encoded protein: CASSTSLRGFYEQYF. This chain uses TRBV11-2 with TRBJ2-7; 7 bases are shared with TRBD1. V trimming: 5 bases; J trimming: 3 bases; junction bases outside the gene matches: 10. Per the germline V gene, CDR1 is SGHAT and CDR2 is FQNNGV. The CDR3 spans 15 residues.

The chain employs TRBV4-1 and TRBJ2-5, with D tentatively TRBD2 (5 bases). Germline V lookup: CDR1 MGHRA, CDR2 YSYEKL. V lost 2 bases and J lost 4, with 11 bases in between. CDR3 size: 14 residues. CDR3 region: CASSQSLGPETQYF. DNA of the CDR3: TGCGCCAGCAGCCAATCACTAGGTCCAGAGACCCAGTACTTC.

The chain combines TRBV15 with TRBJ2-3, with 8 bases lining up with TRBD2. The CDR3 covers 15 residues. V lost 1 base, J lost 0 bases, and 0 bases stayed unmatched. Germline CDR1 and CDR2: LNHNV and YYDKDF (reference sequence). The CDR3 is CATSRVAGSTDTQYF. As DNA, the CDR3 is TGTGCCACCAGCAGAGTAGCGGGGAGCACAGATACGCAGTATTTT.

The V and J genes are TRBV9 and TRBJ2-1; 8 bases fit TRBD2. V lost 0 bases to trimming and J lost 8 bases; unmatched junction nucleotides: 13. The V gene's germline CDR1 is SGDLS and CDR2 YYNGEE. There are 17 residues in the CDR3. The CDR3 nucleotides are TGTGCCAGCAGCGTAGCTACGAGTCGGGAGGGCCTGGATGAGCAGTTCTTC. Translating gives CASSVATSREGLDEQFF.

The gene calls are TRBV19 and TRBJ1-5; 11 nucleotides align to TRBD1. The germline V gene has CDR1 LNHDA and CDR2 SQIVND (reference sequence). The length of the CDR3 is 17 residues. V shed 9 bases and J 1 base; nucleotides not matched to a gene: 11. The CDR3, as DNA: TGTGCCAGCGTAGACCGGGACAGGGGGTACAGCAATCAGCCCCAGCATTTT. Translated, it gives CASVDRDRGYSNQPQHF.

The genes are TRBV6-1 and TRBJ1-1; no reliable D call. Trimming shortened V by 2 bases and J by 11 bases, and 6 bases separated the two germline ends. The CDR3 has 10 amino acids. Looked up from germline, CDR1 is MNHNS and CDR2 is SASEGT. DNA of the CDR3: TGTGCCAGCAGTGAATATGTCGCTTTCTTT. It encodes CASSEYVAFF.

The CDR3 spells CASSLVVRGAGFLVVQYF. The CDR3 nucleotides are TGTGCCAGCAGCTTGGTCGTCAGGGGAGCGGGGTTCCTGGTTGTGCAGTACTTC. The chain combines TRBV7-8 with TRBJ2-7; possibly TRBD2 for D (7 bases). V gave up 3 bases and J gave up 9 bases, with 30 bases separating them. The length of the CDR3 is 18 residues. From germline, CDR1 is SGHVS and CDR2 FQNEAQ.

J is TRBJ2-7 and V is TRBV4-1; 7 nucleotides agree with TRBD1. Germline V CDR1 and CDR2: MGHRA, YSYEKL. The V and J ends lost 1 base and 2 bases, in that order; junction bases with no gene match: 8. The CDR3 contains 16 residues. CDR3 coding DNA: TGCGCCAGCAGCCAAGTGCAGGGACAGCAAGCCTACGAGCAGTACTTC. The encoded protein is CASSQVQGQQAYEQYF.

The DNA of the CDR3 is TGCGCCAGCAGCCAGGGAGCGGGAGGGCCGGTGGAGACCCAGTACTTC. Translated, it gives CASSQGAGGPVETQYF. This sequence joins TRBV4-3 and TRBJ2-5; 10 bases agree with TRBD2. V was clipped by 3 bases and J by 5 bases; unmatched bases: 9. Germline CDR1 is LGHNA and CDR2 is YSLEER. There are 16 residues in the CDR3.

This chain joins TRBV4-3 and TRBJ1-1; 8 nucleotides agree with TRBD1. Germline V lookup: CDR1 LGHNA, CDR2 YSLEER. V was pared by 2 bases and J by 5 bases, with 10 bases of the junction left unmatched. This CDR3 is built from 16 residues. This CDR3 is CASSQRAGGAGTEAFF. The CDR3 nucleotides are TGCGCCAGCAGCCAAAGGGCAGGGGGCGCTGGGACTGAAGCTTTCTTT.

The chain's CDR3 is CASSLDSLGTDTQYF. CDR3 DNA: TGTGCCAGCAGCTTGGACAGCCTTGGGACAGATACGCAGTATTTT. The V gene is TRBV5-5, the J gene TRBJ2-3; D ambiguous. The CDR3 loop spans 15 amino acids. Germline assignment: CDR1 SGHKS and CDR2 YYEKEE (reference sequence). Trimming left V 0 bases short and J 3 bases short, with 11 bases between. Filled out from reference TRBV5-5 and TRBJ2-3, the complete variable domain reads DAGVTQSPTHLIKTRGQQVTLRCSPISGHKSVSWYQQVLGQGPQFIFQYYEKEERGRGNFPDRFSARQFPNYSSELNVNALLLGDSALYLCASSLDSLGTDTQYFGPGTRLTVL.

The genes are TRBV7-9 and TRBJ2-7; TRBD1 matches at 7 bases. Trimming at V came to 4 bases and at J to 0 bases, leaving 3 bases not matched to a gene. The CDR3 covers 14 residues. CDR1 is SEHNR and CDR2 is FQNEAQ in the germline V gene (reference sequence). The CDR3 sequence is CASSSTGNSYEQYF. Written as DNA, the CDR3 is TGTGCCAGCAGCTCGACAGGGAACTCCTACGAGCAGTACTTC.